The 8 T cell receptor beta chains in this list originate from one sample, sequenced in a study of T cells after yellow fever vaccination. TCRdb reprocessed the 5' RACE reads via MiXCR and lists one record per CDR3 protein. The table lists more than 350,000 distinct CDR3 sequences, 9.5% to 13% of them singletons, with more than 15% in the top ten. This specimen was PBMCs, taken on the day of the first yellow fever vaccination. These receptors were collected from a man aged 18-30 years who received the YFV17D yellow fever vaccine.

The rearrangement uses TRBV5-1 and TRBJ2-1, with D uncertain. CDR1 is SGHRS, CDR2 YFSETQ, per germline. The germline V and J ends were trimmed by 4 bases and 0 bases, with 11 bases remaining between them. This CDR3 is 15 amino acids long. CDR3 region: CASSHGDSSYNEQFF. The DNA of the CDR3 is TGCGCCAGCAGCCATGGGGATAGCTCCTACAATGAGCAGTTCTTC.

This clonotype was observed a handful of times. The V call is TRBV30, the J call TRBJ2-7, with D perhaps matching TRBD2 (5 bases). With 2 bases removed from V and 5 bases from J, the gap between germline ends came to 7 bases. Germline CDR1 is GTSNPN and CDR2 is SVGIG (reference sequence). This CDR3 is 11 amino acids long. The CDR3 sequence is CAWSTGDEQYF. The CDR3 DNA is TGTGCCTGGAGTACCGGGGACGAGCAGTACTTC. The complete variable domain, with remaining parts taken from reference TRBV30 and TRBJ2-7, reads SQTIHQWPATLVQPVGSPLSLECTVEGTSNPNLYWYRQAAGRGLQLLFYSVGIGQISSEVPQNLSASRPQDRQFILSSKKLLLSDSGFYLCAWSTGDEQYFGPGTRLTVT.

This clonotype was observed a handful of times. The J gene is TRBJ2-4, the V gene TRBV2; TRBD2 might be the D (5 bases). Germline CDR1 is SNHLY and CDR2 is FYNNEI. CDR3 length equals 14 residues. V was pared by 8 bases and J by 2 bases, with 13 bases between. The CDR3 region has the DNA TGTGCCAGCCGAGCCCCGGGGACCAAAAACATTCAGTACTTC. It encodes CASRAPGTKNIQYF. The full variable domain, with the rest looked up from reference TRBV2 and TRBJ2-4, is EPEVTQTPSHQVTQMGQEVILRCVPISNHLYFYWYRQILGQKVEFLVSFYNNEISEKSEIFDDQFSVERPDGSNFTLKIRSTKLEDSAMYFCASRAPGTKNIQYFGAGTRLSVL.

This clonotype was recorded at least ten times. The chain couples TRBV7-2 to TRBJ2-5; D is unresolved. Germline values: CDR1 SGHTA, CDR2 FQGNSA. There are 15 residues in the CDR3. V was shortened by 2 bases and J by 5 bases, with 15 bases between the two germline ends. CDR3 amino acids: CASSLMTPERETQYF. The CDR3 DNA follows: TGTGCCAGCAGCTTAATGACCCCAGAAAGGGAGACCCAGTACTTC.

The rearrangement joins TRBV12-3 or TRBV12-4 to TRBJ2-7; D perhaps matches TRBD2 (7 bases). CDR3 length: 15 amino acids. Trimming shortened V by 6 bases and J by 2 bases, and 17 bases separated the two germline ends. The CDR3 is CASRGAAGTTYEQYF. The CDR3 DNA follows: TGTGCCAGCAGGGGGGCCGCAGGGACTACCTACGAGCAGTACTTC.

This clonotype was observed a few times. The chain carries TRBV28 and TRBJ2-4, with D possibly being TRBD1 or TRBD2 (5 bases each). CDR1 is MDHEN, CDR2 SYDVKM, per germline. The CDR3 is 14 amino acids. V lost 6 bases and J 5 bases, leaving 14 bases between the germline ends. CDR3 region: CASSPGTRENIQYF. In DNA form, the CDR3 reads TGTGCCAGCAGCCCCGGGACGAGGGAAAACATTCAGTACTTC.

To note about this clonotype: A much larger clone sits a single nucleotide away, making a read error possible. The chain joins TRBV5-6 to TRBJ1-1; no definite D call. Germline-derived CDR1 and CDR2 are SGHDT and YYEEEE. Between the trimmed V and J ends, which lost 4 bases and 1 base, there was a span of 11 bases. The CDR3 spans 14 residues. This chain's CDR3 is CASSPTWANTEAFF. CDR3 DNA sequence: TGTGCCAGCAGCCCGACGTGGGCGAACACTGAAGCTTTCTTT.

The chain uses TRBV6-1 and TRBJ2-1, with 16 bases fitting TRBD2. The V and J ends lost 6 bases and 8 bases, in that order; junction bases with no gene match: 1. This CDR3 spans 14 amino acids. Germline V lookup: CDR1 MNHNS, CDR2 SASEGT. The DNA of the CDR3 is TGTGCCAGCAGGGGACTAGCGGGGGGGCATGAGCAGTTCTTC. Translated, it gives CASRGLAGGHEQFF.